Listed here are 29 T cell receptor beta chains from one sample, sequenced in a study of T cell responses to AZD1222 COVID-19 vaccine. Clones were read by immunoSEQ multiplex PCR, and TCRdb kept only the in-frame ones, dropping some. The sample carries over 110,000 clones, 85% to 95% recorded once. The material sequenced was peripheral blood, taken on day 0 of AZD1222 vaccination. All receptors derive from an adult in good health.

J is TRBJ1-4 and V is TRBV3-1 (or the pseudogene TRBV3-2); TRBD1 might be the D (5 bases). V dropped 0 bases and J dropped 6 bases, with 11 bases sitting between them. The germline V gene encodes CDR1 LGHDT and CDR2 YNNKEL (reference sequence). CDR3 length equals 15 residues. The DNA of the CDR3 is TGTGCCAGCAGCCAAGACTTCTTAGGGGATGAAAAACTGTTTTTT. This gives the protein CASSQDFLGDEKLFF.

This rearrangement joins TRBV7-2 to TRBJ1-6; D call uncertain. This CDR3 region has 11 residues. V was shortened by 3 bases and J by 11 bases, with 5 bases between the two germline ends. Per germline, CDR1 SGHTA and CDR2 FQGNSA. The CDR3 sequence: CASSFGTPLHF. The CDR3 nucleotides are TGTGCCAGCAGCTTCGGAACACCCCTCCACTTT.

The chain's CDR3 is CAWSVQLYTEAFF. DNA of the CDR3: TGTGCCTGGAGTGTACAGCTCTACACTGAAGCTTTCTTT. The chain uses TRBV30 and TRBJ1-1; D is unclear. Germline V gene sequence: CDR1 GTSNPN, CDR2 SVGIG (reference sequence). Trimming cost V 0 bases and J 3 bases, with 8 bases left between them. The CDR3 sequence is 13 residues long.

This chain connects TRBV27 to TRBJ2-7, with TRBD1 matching over 11 bases. This CDR3 is built from 15 residues. Trimming took 0 bases from V and 3 from J; bases not matched to a gene: 1. Germline V gene lookup returns CDR1 MNHEY and CDR2 SMNVEV (reference sequence). The CDR3 coding sequence is TGTGCCAGCAGTTTATCCGGGACAGGGGGCTACGAGCAGTACTTC. Protein product: CASSLSGTGGYEQYF.

The CDR3 sequence is CAWSRQGEGYTF. The CDR3 coding sequence is TGTGCCTGGAGCCGACAGGGGGAGGGCTACACCTTC. The V gene is TRBV30, the J gene TRBJ1-2; TRBD1 matches at 9 bases. The J segment lost 8 bases and the V segment lost 3 bases, leaving 4 bases of the junction unmatched. This CDR3 region has 12 residues. Germline V gene data show CDR1 as GTSNPN and CDR2 as SVGIG (reference sequence).

The CDR3 region has the DNA TGTGCCAGCAGGCGCACAGGGGGGTACGAGCAGTACTTC. Translated: CASRRTGGYEQYF. This chain joins TRBV27 and TRBJ2-7; 8 nucleotides line up with TRBD1. Trimming removed 6 bases from V and 4 bases from J; junction bases left unmatched: 5. Germline V gene sequence: CDR1 MNHEY, CDR2 SMNVEV (reference sequence). This CDR3 spans 13 amino acids.

This chain uses TRBV15 with TRBJ2-7; TRBD1 is a possible D gene (5 bases). CDR1 and CDR2 (germline): LNHNV, YYDKDF (reference sequence). The CDR3 covers 14 residues. Trimming left V 4 bases short and J 2 bases short, with 12 bases between. CDR3 bases: TGTGCCACCAGCACATTGGACACGACCTACGAGCAGTACTTC. Protein: CATSTLDTTYEQYF.

The chain employs TRBV16 and TRBJ2-7; D is perhaps TRBD1 (6 bases). The CDR3 runs 12 residues. V was cut by 6 bases and J by 3 bases, with 9 bases left in between. The germline V gene has CDR1 KGHSY and CDR2 FQNENV. The CDR3 region is CASSQQGYEQYF. The DNA for the CDR3 is TGTGCCAGCAGTCAACAGGGCTACGAGCAGTACTTC.

This clone showed up just once. In DNA form, the CDR3 reads TGTGCCAGCAGCGAGGGGATCTTTAACTATGGCTACACCTTC. Amino acids: CASSEGIFNYGYTF. This chain uses TRBV5-6 with TRBJ1-2; D possibly corresponds to TRBD1 (5 bases). The ends were cut back, 4 bases at V and 1 base at J, with 11 bases in the middle. CDR3 length equals 14 residues. Germline CDR1 is SGHDT and CDR2 is YYEEEE. The whole variable domain, remainder taken from reference TRBV5-6 and TRBJ1-2, is DAGVTQSPTHLIKTRGQQVTLRCSPKSGHDTVSWYQQALGQGPQFIFQYYEEEERQRGNFPDRFSGHQFPNYSSELNVNALLLGDSALYLCASSEGIFNYGYTFGSGTRLTVV.

The chain joins TRBV4-3 to TRBJ1-2; TRBD1 might be the D (5 bases). This CDR3 is built from 14 residues. Trimming left V 5 bases short and J 8 bases short, with 18 bases between. Germline-derived CDR1 and CDR2 are LGHNA and YSLEER. The CDR3 DNA reads TGCGCCAGCAGCTCTCAGCGAGGGGCGCGGGGCTACACCTTC. Translated, it gives CASSSQRGARGYTF.

The rearrangement uses TRBV4-3 and TRBJ2-1; weak D call: TRBD2 (5 bases). The CDR3 is 15 amino acids. Trimming shortened V by 3 bases and J by 0 bases, and 9 bases separated the two germline ends. Germline CDR1 LGHNA, CDR2 YSLEER. The CDR3 reads CASSQDTSSYNEQFF. The DNA for the CDR3 is TGCGCCAGCAGCCAGGATACTAGCTCCTACAATGAGCAGTTCTTC.

The chain uses TRBV7-9 and TRBJ2-1; unclear D gene. Trimming took 1 base from V and 7 from J, leaving 8 bases between them. Germline CDR1 and CDR2: SEHNR and FQNEAQ (reference sequence). The CDR3 length is 13 residues. As DNA, the CDR3 is TGTGCCAGCAGCTTAGAATCTAGAAATGAGCAGTTCTTC. Residues: CASSLESRNEQFF.

V is TRBV6-5 and J is TRBJ2-3; 9 bases align to TRBD2. V lost 0 bases, J lost 0 bases, and 1 base stayed unmatched. Per germline, CDR1 MNHEY and CDR2 SVGAGI. The CDR3 runs to 16 residues. The CDR3 nucleotides read TGTGCCAGCAGTTACTCAACTAGCGGGAGCACAGATACGCAGTATTTT. Protein: CASSYSTSGSTDTQYF.

This rearrangement joins TRBV2 to TRBJ1-6; D is unresolved. This CDR3 comprises 15 residues. Germline-derived CDR1 and CDR2 are SNHLY and FYNNEI. Trimming took 4 bases from V and 12 from J, leaving 19 bases between them. CDR3 sequence (DNA): TGTGCCAGCAGTGGAGGGATTGGAAGAAGCTTACCCCTCCACTTT. The encoded protein is CASSGGIGRSLPLHF.

The chain has TRBV30 and TRBJ1-5; D remains unclear. With 3 bases removed from V and 0 bases from J, the gap between germline ends came to 9 bases. The CDR3 runs to 14 residues. Germline V gives CDR1 GTSNPN, CDR2 SVGIG (reference sequence). DNA of the CDR3: TGTGCCTGGAGCGAGGTTATTAGCAATCAGCCCCAGCATTTT. Translated, it gives CAWSEVISNQPQHF.

This rearrangement joins TRBV7-8 to TRBJ1-1, with a possible D match to TRBD1 (5 bases). Trimming took off 2 bases at V and 8 bases at J, with 12 bases between the two ends. This CDR3 is 13 amino acids long. Germline V CDR1 and CDR2: SGHVS, FQNEAQ. DNA of the CDR3: TGTGCCAGCAGCTTAATGGCCAGGGCCGAAGCTTTCTTT. It translates to CASSLMARAEAFF.

The chain's CDR3 is CASDVGTSGGPVYEQYF. CDR3 DNA: TGTGCCAGCGACGTCGGGACTAGCGGGGGGCCAGTCTACGAGCAGTACTTC. V gene TRBV7-9 combines with J gene TRBJ2-7; 15 bases align to TRBD2. Germline CDR1 SEHNR, CDR2 FQNEAQ (reference sequence). The V segment lost 8 bases and the J segment 3 bases; nucleotides outside the gene matches: 11. The CDR3 totals 17 residues.

The J gene is TRBJ1-5, the V gene TRBV6-2 or TRBV6-3; D is perhaps TRBD1 (5 bases). The V and J ends lost 0 bases and 8 bases respectively, with 14 bases between them. There are 15 residues in the CDR3. Looked up from germline, CDR1 is MNHEY and CDR2 is SVGEGT. This chain's CDR3 is CASSYSTQGLEPQHF. In DNA, the CDR3 is TGTGCCAGCAGTTACTCGACGCAGGGTCTGGAGCCCCAGCATTTT.

The rearrangement uses TRBV7-2 and TRBJ1-4; possibly TRBD1 for D (5 bases). Per the germline V gene, CDR1 is SGHTA and CDR2 is FQGNSA. V was shortened by 5 bases and J by 5 bases, with 12 bases between the two germline ends. CDR3 size: 14 residues. The CDR3 DNA follows: TGTGCCAGCAGCAGGACGGGGGGGAATGAAAAACTGTTTTTT. Amino acids: CASSRTGGNEKLFF.

The chain is built from TRBV19 and TRBJ2-5, with D possibly being TRBD1 (6 bases). The CDR3 length is 13 residues. Between the trimmed V and J ends, which lost 5 bases and 4 bases, there was a span of 11 bases. Germline CDR1 is LNHDA and CDR2 is SQIVND (reference sequence). The CDR3 sequence: CASSPRRGETQYF. Here the CDR3 DNA reads TGTGCCAGTAGTCCCCGCAGGGGAGAGACCCAGTACTTC. The whole variable domain, remainder taken from reference TRBV19 and TRBJ2-5, is DGGITQSPKYLFRKEGQNVTLSCEQNLNHDAMYWYRQDPGQGLRLIYYSQIVNDFQKGDIAEGYSVSREKKESFPLTVTSAQKNPTAFYLCASSPRRGETQYFGPGTRLLVL.

V gene TRBV5-1 combines with J gene TRBJ1-3; the match to TRBD1 covers 8 bases. V trimming: 3 bases; J trimming: 0 bases; junction bases outside the gene matches: 2. From germline, CDR1 is SGHRS and CDR2 YFSETQ. CDR3 length equals 15 residues. CDR3 in amino acids: CASSSTGDSGNTIYF. As DNA, the CDR3 is TGCGCCAGCAGCTCGACAGGGGACTCTGGAAACACCATATATTTT.

V is TRBV19 and J is TRBJ2-7; tentative D call: TRBD1 (6 bases). V gave up 2 bases and J gave up 7 bases, with 24 bases separating them. Germline CDR1 reads LNHDA; CDR2 reads SQIVND (reference sequence). The CDR3 covers 17 residues. CDR3 nucleotide sequence: TGTGCCAGTAGTATATCGGATAGCCAGGGGTCCTACGGGGAGCAGTACTTC. Translating gives CASSISDSQGSYGEQYF.

The chain recombines TRBV7-9 with TRBJ2-6; no clear D. This CDR3 spans 18 amino acids. Germline CDR1 SEHNR, CDR2 FQNEAQ (reference sequence). V lost 4 bases and J lost 4, with 20 bases in between. The CDR3 sequence is CASSSPIGYGKGANVLTF. CDR3 DNA sequence: TGTGCCAGCAGCTCCCCAATAGGTTACGGAAAGGGGGCCAACGTCCTGACTTTC.

The chain carries TRBV7-2 and TRBJ1-1; D remains ambiguous. Germline CDR1 SGHTA, CDR2 FQGNSA. The length of the CDR3 is 16 residues. The V end lost 5 bases, the J end lost 5 bases, and 21 bases lay between the germline ends. The CDR3 region is CASSPSVWVRRTEAFF. For the CDR3, the DNA is TGTGCCAGCAGCCCCTCCGTGTGGGTCCGCCGAACTGAAGCTTTCTTT.

This rearrangement joins TRBV29-1 to TRBJ2-7, with D possibly being TRBD1 (6 bases). V lost 4 bases and J 6 bases, leaving 7 bases between the germline ends. CDR1 and CDR2 from the germline V gene are SQVTM and ANQGSEA. The CDR3 has 10 residues. As DNA, the CDR3 is TGCAGCGTTGTAGGGGGCGAGCAGTACTTC. Translation gives CSVVGGEQYF.

This clone was seen once. The V call is TRBV5-5, the J call TRBJ2-7; TRBD2 might be the D (6 bases). V was clipped by 0 bases and J by 0 bases, with 13 bases between them. CDR1 is SGHKS, CDR2 YYEKEE, per germline (reference sequence). The CDR3 consists of 16 residues. The CDR3 DNA reads TGTGCCAGCAGCTTGGGCCCTAGCGCCTCCTCCTACGAGCAGTACTTC. Amino acid sequence: CASSLGPSASSYEQYF. Supplemented by reference TRBV5-5 and TRBJ2-7, the full variable domain reads DAGVTQSPTHLIKTRGQQVTLRCSPISGHKSVSWYQQVLGQGPQFIFQYYEKEERGRGNFPDRFSARQFPNYSSELNVNALLLGDSALYLCASSLGPSASSYEQYFGPGTRLTVT.

This clone showed up just a few times. In DNA form, the CDR3 reads TGTGCCAGCAGCCCCAATCTGCGGGACAGCTCCTATGGCTACACCTTC. Protein product: CASSPNLRDSSYGYTF. This rearrangement joins TRBV7-9 to TRBJ1-2; the match to TRBD1 covers 7 bases. This CDR3 has 16 amino acids. The ends lost 5 bases at V and 4 bases at J; junction bases unmatched: 13. The germline V gene encodes CDR1 SEHNR and CDR2 FQNEAQ (reference sequence).

The chain uses TRBV27 and TRBJ1-5; D is undetermined. CDR3 length equals 14 residues. V was cut by 5 bases and J by 6 bases, with 14 bases left in between. CDR1 is MNHEY, CDR2 SMNVEV, per germline (reference sequence). CDR3 amino acids: CASSEIVRGQPQHF. Here the CDR3 DNA reads TGTGCCAGCAGTGAGATCGTAAGAGGTCAGCCCCAGCATTTT.

V is TRBV4-1 and J is TRBJ1-3, with 9 bases that match TRBD1. Germline assignment: CDR1 MGHRA and CDR2 YSYEKL. The CDR3 is made up of 17 amino acids. The V gene end was trimmed by 1 base and the J gene end by 9 bases; junction bases not matched to a gene: 13. CDR3 region: CASSQAARDRVRSTIYF. The CDR3 nucleotides read TGCGCCAGCAGCCAAGCAGCTCGGGACAGGGTCCGTAGCACCATATATTTT.